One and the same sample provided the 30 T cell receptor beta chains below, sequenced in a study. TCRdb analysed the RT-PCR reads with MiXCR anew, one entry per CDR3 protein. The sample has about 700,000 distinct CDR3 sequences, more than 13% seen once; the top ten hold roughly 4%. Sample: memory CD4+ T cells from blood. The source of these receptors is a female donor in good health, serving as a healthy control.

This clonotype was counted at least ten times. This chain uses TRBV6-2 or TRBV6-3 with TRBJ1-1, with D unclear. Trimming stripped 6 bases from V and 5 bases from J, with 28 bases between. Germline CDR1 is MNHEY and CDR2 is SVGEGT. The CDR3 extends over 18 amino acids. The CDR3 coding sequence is TGTGCCAGCAGCCCGTACCAATCCCTGAGGAGGATGTGGACTGAAGCTTTCTTT. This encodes CASSPYQSLRRMWTEAFF.

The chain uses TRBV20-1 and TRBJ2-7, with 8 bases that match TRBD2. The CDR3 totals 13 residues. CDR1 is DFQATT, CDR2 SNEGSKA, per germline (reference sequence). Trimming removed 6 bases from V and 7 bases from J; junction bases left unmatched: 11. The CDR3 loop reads CSADREGPREQYF. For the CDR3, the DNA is TGCAGTGCCGACCGGGAGGGCCCGCGGGAGCAGTACTTC.

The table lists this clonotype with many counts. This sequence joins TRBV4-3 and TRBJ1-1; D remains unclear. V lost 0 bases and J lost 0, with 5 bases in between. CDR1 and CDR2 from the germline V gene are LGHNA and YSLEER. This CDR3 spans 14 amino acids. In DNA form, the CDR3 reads TGCGCCAGCAGCCAAGATCCCCTGAACACTGAAGCTTTCTTT. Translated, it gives CASSQDPLNTEAFF.

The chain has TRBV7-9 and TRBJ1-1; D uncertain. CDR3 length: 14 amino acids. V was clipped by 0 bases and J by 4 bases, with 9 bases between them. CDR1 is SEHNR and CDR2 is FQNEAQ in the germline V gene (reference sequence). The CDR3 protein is CASSLAPLSTEAFF. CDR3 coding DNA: TGTGCCAGCAGCTTAGCGCCTTTGAGCACTGAAGCTTTCTTT.

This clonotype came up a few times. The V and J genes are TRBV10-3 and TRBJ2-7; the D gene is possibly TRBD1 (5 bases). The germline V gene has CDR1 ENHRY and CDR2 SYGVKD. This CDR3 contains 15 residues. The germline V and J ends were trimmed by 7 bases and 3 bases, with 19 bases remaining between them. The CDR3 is CAITTQTGPIYEQYF. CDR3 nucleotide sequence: TGTGCCATCACCACCCAAACAGGACCTATCTACGAGCAGTACTTC.

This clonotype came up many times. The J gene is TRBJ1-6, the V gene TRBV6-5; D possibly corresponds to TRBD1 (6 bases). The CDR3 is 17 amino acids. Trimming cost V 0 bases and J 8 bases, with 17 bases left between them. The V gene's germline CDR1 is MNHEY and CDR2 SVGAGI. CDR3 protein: CASSYSTTTGRDSPLHF. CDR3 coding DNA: TGTGCCAGCAGTTACTCGACGACGACAGGCCGGGATTCACCCCTCCACTTT.

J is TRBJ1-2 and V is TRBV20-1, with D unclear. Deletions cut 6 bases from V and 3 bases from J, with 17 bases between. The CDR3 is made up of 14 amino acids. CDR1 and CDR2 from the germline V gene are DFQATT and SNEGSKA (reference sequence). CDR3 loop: CSAPQRNGDYGYTF. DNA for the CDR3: TGCAGTGCCCCCCAGAGGAACGGTGACTATGGCTACACCTTC.

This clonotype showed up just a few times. The CDR3 spells CASSFWDSNGYTF. Here the CDR3 DNA reads TGTGCCAGCAGTTTTTGGGATTCCAATGGCTACACCTTC. The chain is built from TRBV12-3 or TRBV12-4 and TRBJ1-2; D unresolved. The CDR3 has 13 amino acids. V dropped 3 bases and J dropped 6 bases, with 11 bases sitting between them.

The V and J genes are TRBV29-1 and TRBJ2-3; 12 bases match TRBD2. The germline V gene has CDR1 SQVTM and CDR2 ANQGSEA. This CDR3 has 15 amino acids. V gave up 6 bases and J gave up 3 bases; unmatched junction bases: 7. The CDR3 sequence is CSVATSGSWTDTQYF. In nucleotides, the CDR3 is TGCAGCGTCGCGACTAGCGGGAGTTGGACAGATACGCAGTATTTT.

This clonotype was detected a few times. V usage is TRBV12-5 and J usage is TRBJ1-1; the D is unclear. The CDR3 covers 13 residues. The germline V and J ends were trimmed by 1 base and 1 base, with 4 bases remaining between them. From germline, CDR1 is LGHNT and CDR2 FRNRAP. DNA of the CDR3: TGTGCTAGTGGTTTGGAACCGAACACTGAAGCTTTCTTT. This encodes CASGLEPNTEAFF. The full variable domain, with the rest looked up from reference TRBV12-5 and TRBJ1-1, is DARVTQTPRHKVTEMGQEVTMRCQPILGHNTVFWYRQTMMQGLELLAYFRNRAPLDDSGMPKDRFSAEMPDATLATLKIQPSEPRDSAVYFCASGLEPNTEAFFGQGTRLTVV.

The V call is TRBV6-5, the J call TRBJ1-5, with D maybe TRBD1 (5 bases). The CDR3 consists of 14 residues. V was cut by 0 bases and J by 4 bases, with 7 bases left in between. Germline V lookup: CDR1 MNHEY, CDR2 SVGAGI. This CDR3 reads CASSYSQGNQPQHF. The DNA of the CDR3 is TGTGCCAGCAGTTACTCGCAGGGAAATCAGCCCCAGCATTTT.

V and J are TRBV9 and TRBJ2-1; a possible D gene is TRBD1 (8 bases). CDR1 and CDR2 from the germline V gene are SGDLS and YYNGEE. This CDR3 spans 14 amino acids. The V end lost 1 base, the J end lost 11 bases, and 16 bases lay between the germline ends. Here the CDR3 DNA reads TGTGCCAGCAGCGTAACTGGACAGGGAGGGAAGCAGTTCTTC. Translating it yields CASSVTGQGGKQFF.

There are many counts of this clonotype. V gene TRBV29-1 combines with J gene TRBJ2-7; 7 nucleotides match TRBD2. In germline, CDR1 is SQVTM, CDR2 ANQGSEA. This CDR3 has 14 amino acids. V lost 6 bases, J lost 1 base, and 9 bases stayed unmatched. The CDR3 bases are TGCAGCGTCCTCCGAGGACTAGAGTCCTACGAGCAGTACTTC. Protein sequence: CSVLRGLESYEQYF.

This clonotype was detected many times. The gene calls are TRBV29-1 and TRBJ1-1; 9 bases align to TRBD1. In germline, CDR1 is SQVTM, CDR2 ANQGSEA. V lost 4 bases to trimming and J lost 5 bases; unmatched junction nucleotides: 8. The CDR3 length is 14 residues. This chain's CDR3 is CSVAPQGARTEAFF. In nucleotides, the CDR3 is TGCAGCGTTGCGCCACAGGGGGCGCGGACTGAAGCTTTCTTT.

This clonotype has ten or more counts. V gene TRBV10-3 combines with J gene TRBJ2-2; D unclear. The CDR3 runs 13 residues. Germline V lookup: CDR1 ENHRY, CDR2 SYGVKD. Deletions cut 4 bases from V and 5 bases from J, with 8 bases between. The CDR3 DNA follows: TGTGCCATCAGTGTCTACGAGACCGGGGAGCTGTTTTTT. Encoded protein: CAISVYETGELFF.

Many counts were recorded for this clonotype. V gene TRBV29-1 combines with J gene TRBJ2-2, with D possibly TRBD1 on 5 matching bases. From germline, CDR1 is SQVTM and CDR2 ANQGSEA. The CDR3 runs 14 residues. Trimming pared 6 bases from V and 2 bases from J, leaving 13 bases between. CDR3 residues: CSVTETANTGELFF. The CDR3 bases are TGCAGCGTCACAGAGACAGCAAACACCGGGGAGCTGTTTTTT.

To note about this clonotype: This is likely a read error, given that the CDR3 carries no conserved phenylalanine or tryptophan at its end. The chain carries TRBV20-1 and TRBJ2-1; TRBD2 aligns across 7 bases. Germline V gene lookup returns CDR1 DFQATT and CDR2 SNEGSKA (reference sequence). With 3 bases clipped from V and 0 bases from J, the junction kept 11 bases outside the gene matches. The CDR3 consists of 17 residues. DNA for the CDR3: TGCAGTGCTAGCTCCGTGGGGGGGACGAGCTCCTACAATGAGCAGTTCTCC. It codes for CSASSVGGTSSYNEQFS.

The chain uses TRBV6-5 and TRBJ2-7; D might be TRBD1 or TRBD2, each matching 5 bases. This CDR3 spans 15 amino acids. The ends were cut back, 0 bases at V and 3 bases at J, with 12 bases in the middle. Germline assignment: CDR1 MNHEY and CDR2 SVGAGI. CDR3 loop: CASSYSRGAGYEQYF. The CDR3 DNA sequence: TGTGCCAGCAGTTACTCGAGAGGGGCAGGCTACGAGCAGTACTTC.

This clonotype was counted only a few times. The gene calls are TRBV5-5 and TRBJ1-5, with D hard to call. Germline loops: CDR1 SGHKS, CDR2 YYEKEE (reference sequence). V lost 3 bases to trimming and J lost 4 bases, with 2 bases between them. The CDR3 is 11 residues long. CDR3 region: CASSCNQPQHF. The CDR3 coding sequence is TGTGCCAGCAGCTGTAATCAGCCCCAGCATTTT.

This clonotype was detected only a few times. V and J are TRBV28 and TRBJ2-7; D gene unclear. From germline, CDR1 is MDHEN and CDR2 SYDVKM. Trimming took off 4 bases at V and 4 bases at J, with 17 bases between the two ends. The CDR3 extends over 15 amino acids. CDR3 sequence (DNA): TGTGCCAGCAGTTACCGGCTCGGAAAAGAATACGAGCAGTACTTC. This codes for CASSYRLGKEYEQYF.

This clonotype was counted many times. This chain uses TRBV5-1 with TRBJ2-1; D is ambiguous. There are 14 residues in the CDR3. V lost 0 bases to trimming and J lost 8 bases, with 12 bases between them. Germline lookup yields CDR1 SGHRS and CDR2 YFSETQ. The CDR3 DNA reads TGCGCCAGCAGCTTGGTGGGTGTTAATGATGAGCAGTTCTTC. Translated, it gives CASSLVGVNDEQFF.

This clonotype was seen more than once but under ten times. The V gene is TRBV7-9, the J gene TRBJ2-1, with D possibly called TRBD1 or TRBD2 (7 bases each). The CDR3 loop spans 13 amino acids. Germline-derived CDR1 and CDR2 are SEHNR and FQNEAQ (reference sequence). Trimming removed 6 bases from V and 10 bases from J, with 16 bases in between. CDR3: CASRSPGGEEQFF. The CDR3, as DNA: TGTGCCAGCAGATCCCCAGGGGGGGAAGAGCAGTTCTTC.

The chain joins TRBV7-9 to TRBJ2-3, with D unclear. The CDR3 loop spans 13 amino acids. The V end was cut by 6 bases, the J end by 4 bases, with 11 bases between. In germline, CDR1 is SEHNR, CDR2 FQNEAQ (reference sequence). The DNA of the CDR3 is TGTGCCAGCAGTCTCAGACCATCAGATACGCAGTATTTT. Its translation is CASSLRPSDTQYF.

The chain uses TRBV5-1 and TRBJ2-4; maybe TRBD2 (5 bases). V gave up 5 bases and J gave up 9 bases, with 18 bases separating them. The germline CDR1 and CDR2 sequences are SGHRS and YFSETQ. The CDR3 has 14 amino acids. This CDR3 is CASSRGDTEGIQYF. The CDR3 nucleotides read TGCGCCAGCAGTCGGGGTGACACCGAGGGCATTCAGTACTTC.

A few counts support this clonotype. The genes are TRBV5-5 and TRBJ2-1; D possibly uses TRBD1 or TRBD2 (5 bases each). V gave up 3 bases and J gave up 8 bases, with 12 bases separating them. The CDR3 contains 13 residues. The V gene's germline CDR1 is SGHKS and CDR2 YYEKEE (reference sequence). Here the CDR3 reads CASSSGPTYEQFF. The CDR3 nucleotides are TGTGCCAGCAGCTCGGGACCAACCTATGAGCAGTTCTTC.

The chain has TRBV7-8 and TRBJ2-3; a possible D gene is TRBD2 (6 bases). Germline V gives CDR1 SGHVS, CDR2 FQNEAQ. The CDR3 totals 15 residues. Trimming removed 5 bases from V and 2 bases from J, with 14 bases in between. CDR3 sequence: CASSGGRRDTDTQYF. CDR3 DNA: TGTGCCAGCAGCGGGGGACGGCGGGACACAGATACGCAGTATTTT. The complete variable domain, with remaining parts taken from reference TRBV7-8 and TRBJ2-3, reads GAGVSQSPRYKVAKRGQDVALRCDPISGHVSLFWYQQALGQGPEFLTYFQNEAQLDKSGLPSDRFFAERPEGSVSTLKIQRTQQEDSAVYLCASSGGRRDTDTQYFGPGTRLTVL.

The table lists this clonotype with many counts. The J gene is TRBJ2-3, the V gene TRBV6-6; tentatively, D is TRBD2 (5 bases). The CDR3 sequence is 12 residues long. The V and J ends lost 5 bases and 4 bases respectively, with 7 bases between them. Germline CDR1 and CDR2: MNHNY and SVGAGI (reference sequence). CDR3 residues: CASSPSPDTQYF. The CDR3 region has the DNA TGTGCCAGCAGTCCTAGCCCAGATACGCAGTATTTT.

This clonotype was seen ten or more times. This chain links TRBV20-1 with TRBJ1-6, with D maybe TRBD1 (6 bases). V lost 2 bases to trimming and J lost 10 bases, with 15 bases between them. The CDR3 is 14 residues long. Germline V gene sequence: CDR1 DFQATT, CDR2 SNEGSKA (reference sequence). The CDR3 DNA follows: TGCAGTGCTAGACTAGGGGGACTGGCATCACCCCTCCACTTT. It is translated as CSARLGGLASPLHF.

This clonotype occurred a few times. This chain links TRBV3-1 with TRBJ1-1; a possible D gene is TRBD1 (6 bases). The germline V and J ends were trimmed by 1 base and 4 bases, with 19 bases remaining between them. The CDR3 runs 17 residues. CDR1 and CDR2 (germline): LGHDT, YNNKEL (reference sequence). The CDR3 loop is CASSQVPLGAGGTEAFF. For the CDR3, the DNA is TGTGCCAGCAGCCAAGTCCCCCTGGGGGCCGGCGGCACTGAAGCTTTCTTT.

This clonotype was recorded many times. Here the CDR3 reads CASSLGPNSNQPQHF. CDR3 in DNA: TGTGCCAGCAGTTTGGGTCCAAATAGCAATCAGCCCCAGCATTTT. The rearrangement links TRBV6-5 to TRBJ1-5, with unresolved D. Trimming cost V 4 bases and J 0 bases, with 10 bases left between them. CDR1 and CDR2 from the germline V gene are MNHEY and SVGAGI. This CDR3 is built from 15 residues.